The 3 T cell receptor beta chains below were found in one sample sequenced in a study of long-term antiretroviral therapy in people with HIV. At the survey level, the v3.0 immunoSEQ assay was run. Sequenced by immunoSEQ multiplex PCR; TCRdb stores in-frame clones only, minus some. The sample carries just under 30,000 clones, 75% to 90% recorded once. The sample here was unsorted PBMCs, taken around 5 years before starting antiretroviral therapy. These receptors came from a man aged 45-65 years with HIV.

This chain joins TRBV28 and TRBJ2-7; 9 bases match TRBD1. The CDR3 consists of 16 residues. Germline lookup yields CDR1 MDHEN and CDR2 SYDVKM. Trimming cost V 3 bases and J 6 bases; bases outside gene matches: 12. CDR3 protein: CASSFLGRDRATEQYF. CDR3 DNA: TGTGCCAGCAGTTTTCTGGGCCGGGACAGGGCTACCGAGCAGTACTTC.

This clone is a singleton in its sample. This chain uses TRBV5-4 with TRBJ2-1; D is unclear. The CDR3 totals 15 residues. Germline CDR1 and CDR2: SGHNT and YYREEE (reference sequence). Between the trimmed V and J ends, which lost 4 bases and 2 bases, there was a span of 13 bases. The CDR3 DNA follows: TGTGCCAGCAGCCTTGAGGCGGATACCTACAATGAGCAGTTCTTC. This translates into CASSLEADTYNEQFF.

This clone appeared a single time. The chain links TRBV7-2 to TRBJ2-7, with D maybe TRBD1 (6 bases). The CDR3 runs to 15 residues. V was cut by 6 bases and J by 2 bases, with 17 bases left in between. The germline CDR1 and CDR2 sequences are SGHTA and FQGNSA. The CDR3 DNA sequence: TGTGCCAGCAGACGATTCCGGGACACCGCCTACGAGCAGTACTTC. This encodes CASRRFRDTAYEQYF. The full variable domain, its missing parts supplied by reference TRBV7-2 and TRBJ2-7, is GAGVSQSPSNKVTEKGKDVELRCDPISGHTALYWYRQSLGQGLEFLIYFQGNSAPDKSGLPSDRFSAERTGGSVSTLTIQRTQQEDSAVYLCASRRFRDTAYEQYFGPGTRLTVT.